Reported below is one T cell receptor beta chain. These data belong to a study of shared clonotypes between healthy human individuals. From germline, CDR1 is SGHTA and CDR2 FQGTGA. Trimming took 5 bases from V and 5 from J; bases not matched to a gene: 5. There are 14 residues in the CDR3. TCRdb's copy holds only in-frame clones and misses some; the assay was immunoSEQ multiplex PCR. The profile shows 2.3 million or so clones, approximately 95% of them singletons. The rearrangement joins TRBV7-3 to TRBJ2-5; 10 positions agree with TRBD2. This TCR came from a man between 18 and 35 years old in good health. Some clones in this sample may be carry-over from other donors' samples. The specimen was naive CD4+ T cells from PBMCs. The subset here: CD45RA+ positively selected. The CDR3 loop is CASSPGLASETQYF. CDR3 coding DNA: TGTGCCAGCAGCCCGGGACTAGCGAGCGAGACCCAGTACTTC.